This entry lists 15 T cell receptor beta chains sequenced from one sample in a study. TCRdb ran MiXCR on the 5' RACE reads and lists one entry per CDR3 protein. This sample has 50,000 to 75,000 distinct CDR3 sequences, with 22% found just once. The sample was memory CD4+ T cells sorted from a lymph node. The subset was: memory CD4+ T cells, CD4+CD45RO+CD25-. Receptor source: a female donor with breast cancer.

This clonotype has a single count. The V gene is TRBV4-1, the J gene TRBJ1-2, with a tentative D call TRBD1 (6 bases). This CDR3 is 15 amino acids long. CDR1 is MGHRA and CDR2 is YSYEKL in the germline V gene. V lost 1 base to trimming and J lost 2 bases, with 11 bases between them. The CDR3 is CASSQGGQLNYGYTF. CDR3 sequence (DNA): TGCGCCAGCAGCCAAGGCGGACAGTTAAACTATGGCTACACCTTC.

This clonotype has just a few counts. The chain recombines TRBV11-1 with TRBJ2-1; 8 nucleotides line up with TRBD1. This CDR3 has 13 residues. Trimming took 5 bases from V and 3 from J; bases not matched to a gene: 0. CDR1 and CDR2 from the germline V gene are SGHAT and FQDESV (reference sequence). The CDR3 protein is CASSGTGYNEQFF. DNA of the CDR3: TGTGCCAGCAGCGGGACAGGCTACAATGAGCAGTTCTTC. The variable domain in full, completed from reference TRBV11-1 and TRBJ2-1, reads EAEVAQSPRYKITEKSQAVAFWCDPISGHATLYWYRQILGQGPELLVQFQDESVVDDSQLPKDRFSAERLKGVDSTLKIQPAELGDSAMYLCASSGTGYNEQFFGPGTRLTVL.

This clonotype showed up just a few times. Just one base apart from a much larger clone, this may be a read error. The chain's CDR3 is CASSVTRESTDTQHF. In DNA form, the CDR3 reads TGTGCCAGCAGCGTAACGAGGGAGTCTACAGATACGCAGCATTTT. The V gene is TRBV9, the J gene TRBJ2-3; no clear D. The J call may be mistaken, given a closer DNA end match to TRBJ1-5. The CDR3 spans 15 residues. The germline V gene has CDR1 SGDLS and CDR2 YYNGEE.

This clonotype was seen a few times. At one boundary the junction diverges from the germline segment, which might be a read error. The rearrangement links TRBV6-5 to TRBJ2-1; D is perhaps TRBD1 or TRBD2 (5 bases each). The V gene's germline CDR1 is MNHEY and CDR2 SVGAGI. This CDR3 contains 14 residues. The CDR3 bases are TGTCCCAGCAGTTACCCGGGACGGAGCAATGAGCAGTTCTTC. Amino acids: CPSSYPGRSNEQFF.

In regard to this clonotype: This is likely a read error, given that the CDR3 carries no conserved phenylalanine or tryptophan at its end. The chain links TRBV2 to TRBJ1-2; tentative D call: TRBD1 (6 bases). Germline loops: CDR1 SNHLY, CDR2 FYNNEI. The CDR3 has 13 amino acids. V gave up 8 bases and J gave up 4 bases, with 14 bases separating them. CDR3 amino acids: CASGGQLFYGYTL. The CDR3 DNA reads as TGTGCCAGCGGAGGACAGCTATTCTATGGCTACACCCTC.

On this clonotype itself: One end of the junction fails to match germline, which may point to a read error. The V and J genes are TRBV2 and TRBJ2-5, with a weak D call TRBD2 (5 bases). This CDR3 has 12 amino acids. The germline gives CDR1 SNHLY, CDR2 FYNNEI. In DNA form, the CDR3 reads TGTACCAGCGGTAGAGGAGAAGAGACCCAGTACTTC. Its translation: CTSGRGEETQYF. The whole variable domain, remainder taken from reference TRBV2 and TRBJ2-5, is EPEVTQTPSHQVTQMGQEVILRCVPISNHLYFYWYRQILGQKVEFLVSFYNNEISEKSEIFDDQFSVERPDGSNFTLKIRSTKLEDSAMYFCTSGRGEETQYFGPGTRLLVL.

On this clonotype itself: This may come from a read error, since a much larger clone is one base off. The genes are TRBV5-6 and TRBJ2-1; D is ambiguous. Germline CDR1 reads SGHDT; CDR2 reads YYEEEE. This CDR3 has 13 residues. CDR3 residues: CASGLVQANEQFF. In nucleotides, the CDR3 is TGTGCCAGCGGCTTGGTCCAGGCCAATGAGCAGTTCTTC.

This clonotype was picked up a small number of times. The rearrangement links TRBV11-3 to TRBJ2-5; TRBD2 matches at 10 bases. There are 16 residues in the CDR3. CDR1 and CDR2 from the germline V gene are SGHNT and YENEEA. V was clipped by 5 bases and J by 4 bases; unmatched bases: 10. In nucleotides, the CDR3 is TGTGCCAGCAGCCTTAGGGCTAGCGGGAGTATAGAGACCCAGTACTTC. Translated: CASSLRASGSIETQYF.

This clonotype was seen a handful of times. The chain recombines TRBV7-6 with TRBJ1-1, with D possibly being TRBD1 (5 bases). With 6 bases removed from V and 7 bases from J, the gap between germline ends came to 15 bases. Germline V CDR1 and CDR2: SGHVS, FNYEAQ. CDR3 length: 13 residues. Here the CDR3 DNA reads TGTGCCAGCAGTCCCGCTTGGCAGGGTGAAGCTTTCTTT. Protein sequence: CASSPAWQGEAFF.

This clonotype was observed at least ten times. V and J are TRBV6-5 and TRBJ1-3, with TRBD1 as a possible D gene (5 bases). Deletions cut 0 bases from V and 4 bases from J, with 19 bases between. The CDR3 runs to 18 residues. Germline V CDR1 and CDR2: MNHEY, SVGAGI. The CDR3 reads CASSYSPPSRGAGNTIYF. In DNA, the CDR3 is TGTGCCAGCAGTTACTCACCCCCGTCGCGGGGCGCCGGAAACACCATATATTTT.

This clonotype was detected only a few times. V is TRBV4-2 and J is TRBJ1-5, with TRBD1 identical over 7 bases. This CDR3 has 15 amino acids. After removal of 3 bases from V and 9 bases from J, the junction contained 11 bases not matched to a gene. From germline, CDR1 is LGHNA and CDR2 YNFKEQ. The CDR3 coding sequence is TGTGCCAGCAGCCAGACCGGGACAGCATTTGGGCCCCAGCATTTT. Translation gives CASSQTGTAFGPQHF.

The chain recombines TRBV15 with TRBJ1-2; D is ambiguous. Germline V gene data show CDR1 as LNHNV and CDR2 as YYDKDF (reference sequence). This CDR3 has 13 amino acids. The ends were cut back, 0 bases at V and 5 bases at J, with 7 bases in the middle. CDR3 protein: CATSRDAGYGYTF. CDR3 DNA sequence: TGTGCCACCAGCAGAGATGCTGGTTATGGCTACACCTTC.

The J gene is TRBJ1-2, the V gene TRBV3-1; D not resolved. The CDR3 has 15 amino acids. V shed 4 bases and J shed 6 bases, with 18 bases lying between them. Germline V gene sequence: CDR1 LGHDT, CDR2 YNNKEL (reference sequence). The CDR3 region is CASSLTPGVGNGYTF. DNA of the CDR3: TGTGCCAGCAGCCTAACTCCCGGGGTAGGGAATGGCTACACCTTC.

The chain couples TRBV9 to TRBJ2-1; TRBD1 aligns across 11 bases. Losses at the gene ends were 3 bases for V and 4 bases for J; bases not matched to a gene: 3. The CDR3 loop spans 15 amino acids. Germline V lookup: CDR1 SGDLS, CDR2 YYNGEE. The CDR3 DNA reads TGTGCCAGCAGCGCCGGGACAGGGGGTTACAATGAGCAGTTCTTC. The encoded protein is CASSAGTGGYNEQFF.

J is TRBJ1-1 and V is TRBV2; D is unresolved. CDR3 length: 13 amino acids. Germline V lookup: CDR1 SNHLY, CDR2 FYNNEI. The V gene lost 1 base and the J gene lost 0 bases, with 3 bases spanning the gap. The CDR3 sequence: CASSEGLNTEAFF. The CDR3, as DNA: TGTGCCAGCAGTGAAGGGCTGAACACTGAAGCTTTCTTT. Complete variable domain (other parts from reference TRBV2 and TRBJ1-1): EPEVTQTPSHQVTQMGQEVILRCVPISNHLYFYWYRQILGQKVEFLVSFYNNEISEKSEIFDDQFSVERPDGSNFTLKIRSTKLEDSAMYFCASSEGLNTEAFFGQGTRLTVV.